This T cell receptor (beta chain) comes out of a study of T cell changes during pregnancy in multiple sclerosis. Produced via immunoSEQ multiplex PCR; TCRdb's table is partial and in-frame only. The data contain about 15,000 clones, 84% of them singletons. The material was CD8+ T cells from peripheral blood mononuclear cells, obtained in the third trimester of pregnancy. The clonotype originates from a female donor in good health, enrolled as a control in a pregnancy study.

The CDR3, as DNA: TGTGCCAGCAGTTACGATACAGGGGCCAAAAACATTCAGTACTTC. This encodes CASSYDTGAKNIQYF. This chain joins TRBV6-6 and TRBJ2-4, with a weak D call TRBD1 (6 bases). The CDR3 extends over 15 amino acids. The V end lost 2 bases, the J end lost 1 base, and 9 bases lay between the germline ends. CDR1 is MNHNY and CDR2 is SVGAGI in the germline V gene (reference sequence).